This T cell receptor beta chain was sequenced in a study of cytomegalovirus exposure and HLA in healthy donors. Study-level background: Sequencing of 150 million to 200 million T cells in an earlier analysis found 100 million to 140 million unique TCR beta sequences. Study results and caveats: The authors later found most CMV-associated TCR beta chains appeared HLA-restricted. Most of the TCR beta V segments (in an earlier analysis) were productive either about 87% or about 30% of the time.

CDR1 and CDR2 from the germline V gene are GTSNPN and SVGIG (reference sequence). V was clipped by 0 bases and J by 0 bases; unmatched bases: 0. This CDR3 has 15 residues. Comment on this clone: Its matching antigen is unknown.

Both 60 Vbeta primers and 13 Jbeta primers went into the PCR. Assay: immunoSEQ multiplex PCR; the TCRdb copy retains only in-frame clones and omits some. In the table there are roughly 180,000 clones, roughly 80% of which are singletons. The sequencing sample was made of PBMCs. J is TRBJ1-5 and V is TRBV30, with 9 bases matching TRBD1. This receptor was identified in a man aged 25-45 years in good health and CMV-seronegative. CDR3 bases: TGTGCCTGGAGTGTACAGGGGGCTAGCAATCAGCCCCAGCATTTT. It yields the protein CAWSVQGASNQPQHF.